Following are 10 T cell receptor beta chains from one sample sequenced in a study of shared clonotypes between healthy human individuals. Using immunoSEQ multiplex PCR, the repertoire was profiled, and TCRdb retains in-frame clones only, with some absent. The sample includes around 2.3 million clones, under 97% of them seen just once. Sequencing input: naive CD4+ T cells sorted from blood. Subset meaning: CD45RA+ positively selected. The receptor set was obtained from a man younger than 35 in good health.

The chain combines TRBV28 with TRBJ2-7; 7 bases map to TRBD1. The ends lost 8 bases at V and 3 bases at J; junction bases unmatched: 4. The CDR3 runs to 12 residues. Looked up from germline, CDR1 is MDHEN and CDR2 is SYDVKM. CDR3 residues: CASGAGGYEQYF. The CDR3, as DNA: TGTGCCAGCGGGGCAGGGGGCTACGAGCAGTACTTC.

This chain uses TRBV10-3 with TRBJ2-7; no definite D call. Germline values: CDR1 ENHRY, CDR2 SYGVKD. The ends were cut back, 2 bases at V and 1 base at J, with 9 bases in the middle. The CDR3 covers 14 residues. The CDR3: CAISEPFVSYEQYF. As DNA, the CDR3 is TGTGCCATCAGTGAGCCCTTTGTATCCTACGAGCAGTACTTC.

The rearrangement links TRBV5-4 to TRBJ2-2; D is unresolved. V was pared by 0 bases and J by 1 base, with 13 bases between. Germline loops: CDR1 SGHNT, CDR2 YYREEE (reference sequence). The CDR3 is 17 amino acids. The CDR3, as DNA: TGTGCCAGCAGCTTGGGGATCGGGCACCAGAACACCGGGGAGCTGTTTTTT. Encoded protein: CASSLGIGHQNTGELFF.

In its sample, this clone was seen a few times. V and J are TRBV5-1 and TRBJ1-2, with a tentative D call TRBD1 (6 bases). V lost 0 bases, J lost 3 bases, and 12 bases lay in between. The CDR3 is 15 residues long. Germline V gene lookup returns CDR1 SGHRS and CDR2 YFSETQ. Here the CDR3 DNA reads TGCGCCAGCAGCTTGGTTCCAGGGGAAGACTATGGCTACACCTTC. Its translation is CASSLVPGEDYGYTF.

The rearrangement uses TRBV7-2 and TRBJ2-7; the match to TRBD1 covers 8 bases. V was pared by 1 base and J by 6 bases, with 5 bases of the junction left unmatched. The CDR3 is 14 amino acids. Per the germline V gene, CDR1 is SGHTA and CDR2 is FQGNSA. In DNA form, the CDR3 reads TGTGCCAGCAGCTTAGATCCAGGGGGCTTCGAGCAGTACTTC. Residues: CASSLDPGGFEQYF.

The V and J genes are TRBV6-5 and TRBJ1-5; D is uncertain. This CDR3 spans 14 amino acids. CDR1 MNHEY and CDR2 SVGAGI come from the germline V gene. Trimming removed 0 bases at V and 5 bases at J, with 8 bases between. This CDR3 is CASSYSEADQPQHF. CDR3 DNA: TGTGCCAGCAGTTACTCGGAGGCGGATCAGCCCCAGCATTTT.

The chain has TRBV9 and TRBJ1-2; no clear D gene. Germline V gives CDR1 SGDLS, CDR2 YYNGEE. With 5 bases removed from V and 3 bases from J, the gap between germline ends came to 5 bases. The CDR3 runs 11 residues. In nucleotides, the CDR3 is TGTGCCAGCAGTAGAGACTATGGCTACACCTTC. It encodes CASSRDYGYTF.

The chain is built from TRBV18 and TRBJ1-5; D ambiguous. The CDR3 has 14 amino acids. Deletions cut 3 bases from V and 4 bases from J, with 10 bases between. The germline V gene encodes CDR1 KGHSH and CDR2 LQKENI. The CDR3 nucleotides are TGTGCCAGCTCACCGGAAATGGAGAATCAGCCCCAGCATTTT. Its protein is CASSPEMENQPQHF.

This chain links TRBV5-4 with TRBJ2-7; weak D call: TRBD2 (5 bases). Germline loops: CDR1 SGHNT, CDR2 YYREEE (reference sequence). The CDR3 length is 12 residues. Trimming shortened V by 4 bases and J by 6 bases, and 11 bases separated the two germline ends. The CDR3 is CASSMDWTEQYF. CDR3 bases: TGTGCCAGCAGCATGGACTGGACCGAGCAGTACTTC.

This clone has only a few counts. The CDR3 is CASSVAGGPSVAGELFF. The CDR3 DNA reads TGTGCCAGCAGCGTAGCGGGGGGGCCCTCGGTTGCCGGGGAGCTGTTTTTT. This sequence joins TRBV9 and TRBJ2-2; 8 bases match TRBD2. CDR1 and CDR2 (germline): SGDLS, YYNGEE. This CDR3 contains 17 residues. The junction had 10 bases not matched to a gene; V was cut back by 0 bases and J by 6 bases.